This T cell receptor beta chain originates from a study of T cells in Graves' hyperthyroidism and ophthalmopathy. This clonotype was seen ten or more times. Antigen unknown. At least 3 on the Clinical Activity Score was recorded for ophthalmopathy patients, who also had NOSPECS grade at least 4 and duration under 3 months. The CDR3 regions of TCR beta were amplified from RNA transcripts. In the first-round RT-PCR of the TCR CDR3, the HTBI primer set was used. TCRdb re-called the multiplex PCR reads through MiXCR, storing one row per CDR3 protein. The sample lists about 530,000 distinct CDR3 sequences, more than 15% occurring once. Study-level findings and limits: The authors' 13 V-J model separated ophthalmopathy from stable hyperthyroidism.

This CDR3 has 15 residues. CDR1 MNHEY and CDR2 SMNVEV come from the germline V gene (reference sequence). V lost 5 bases and J 0 bases, leaving 13 bases between the germline ends. Sequenced: blood. The receptor comes from a woman younger than 30 with Graves' ophthalmopathy. The chain combines TRBV27 with TRBJ1-1; D uncertain. CDR3 protein: CASSTLYRMNTEAFF. The CDR3 coding sequence is TGTGCCAGCAGTACCTTATACCGGATGAACACTGAAGCTTTCTTT.